This TCR beta chain was obtained from a study of cytomegalovirus exposure and HLA in healthy donors. PCR amplification relied on 60 Vbeta primers (plus 13 Jbeta primers). Clones were sequenced by immunoSEQ multiplex PCR, and TCRdb holds only the in-frame ones, with some missing. This table has around 97,000 clones, around 10% appearing once. This clone was seen more than once but under ten times. A read error may account for a junction end that differs from germline. The CDR3 consists of 15 residues. Germline CDR1 reads SSHAT; CDR2 reads FNYEAQ (reference sequence). The sequenced sample consisted of PBMCs. The TCR originated in a man aged 45 to 65 in good health and CMV-seropositive. This rearrangement joins TRBV7-7 to TRBJ2-1; D possibly corresponds to TRBD2 (5 bases). CDR3 nucleotide sequence: TGTGCTAGCAGCCGCTCTAGCTATGGATACAATGAGCAGTTCTTC. Translating gives CASSRSSYGYNEQFF.